This TCR beta chain was profiled in a study of cytomegalovirus exposure and HLA in healthy donors. Across the study: The 500 to 750 first-cohort repertoires and the 95 to 150 validation repertoires shared the same platform, a later analysis reported. Study-wide findings and caveats: Overall, about 160 TCR beta chains were annotated as cytomegalovirus-associated. Cytomegalovirus status was reportedly diagnosed by the classifier with high specificity and sensitivity.

Here immunoSEQ multiplex PCR was the method, and the copy in TCRdb shows in-frame clones only, minus some. The table lists fewer than 150,000 clones, approximately 91% of them singletons. Per the germline V gene, CDR1 is SGHTA and CDR2 is FQGNSA. The V and J ends lost 5 bases and 3 bases, in that order; junction bases with no gene match: 9. The CDR3 runs to 17 residues. Regarding this clone: The antigen is undetermined.

The sequence was obtained from a man aged 30 to 39 in good health and CMV-seronegative. Source material: PBMCs. This chain links TRBV7-2 with TRBJ2-1; 11 bases align to TRBD2. CDR3 region: CASSPRLAGMIYNEQFF. The CDR3 region has the DNA TGTGCCAGCAGCCCGAGACTAGCGGGGATGATCTACAATGAGCAGTTCTTC.